This T cell receptor (beta chain) was identified during a study of a mutant IDH1 vaccine in newly diagnosed glioma. Here immunoSEQ multiplex PCR was the method, and the copy in TCRdb shows in-frame clones only, minus some. In the table there are 55,000 to 70,000 clones, 80% to 90% of which are singletons. Time point specified: baseline, week 1 (first vaccination visit). The treatment is: pre-vaccination baseline after standard-of-care therapy. This clone was counted a few times. Germline V CDR1 and CDR2: MNHEY, SMNVEV (reference sequence). Trimming shortened V by 3 bases and J by 3 bases, and 11 bases separated the two germline ends. CDR3 length: 14 residues.

This receptor was identified in a man aged 30-40 years with glioma. This chain uses TRBV27 with TRBJ1-1; a weak D match, TRBD1 (5 bases). Here the sequenced sample was PBMCs, taken from a glioma patient treated with radiotherapy, temozolomide or both. CDR3 coding DNA: TGTGCCAGCAGTTTCACTGGGGCAGACACTGAAGCTTTCTTT. It encodes CASSFTGADTEAFF.